Shown below are 19 T cell receptor beta chains from a single sample sequenced in a study of blood T cell repertoires in COVID-19. The data were produced by immunoSEQ multiplex PCR, yet TCRdb's version contains in-frame clones alone and is incomplete. The data contain 110,000 or so clones, around 85% of them seen just once; the ten biggest clones take up roughly 3.9%. The sequenced sample was peripheral blood. The receptors here all came from a man in his sixties with acute or convalescent COVID-19.

The chain couples TRBV4-2 to TRBJ1-1, with D unresolved. The ends were cut back, 6 bases at V and 6 bases at J, with 14 bases in the middle. Per germline, CDR1 LGHNA and CDR2 YNFKEQ. The CDR3 length is 13 residues. The CDR3 coding sequence is TGTGCCAGCAGTCTATCCGGGTCCCCTGAAGCTTTCTTT. It translates to CASSLSGSPEAFF.

This rearrangement joins TRBV4-2 to TRBJ2-1, with D perhaps TRBD2 (7 bases). V was trimmed by 4 bases and J by 0 bases, leaving 16 bases between them. Per the germline V gene, CDR1 is LGHNA and CDR2 is YNFKEQ. The CDR3 is 17 amino acids. The CDR3 DNA is TGTGCCAGCAGCCCCTCTAGGGGGGGCCCCTCCTACAATGAGCAGTTCTTC. Residues: CASSPSRGGPSYNEQFF.

This chain connects TRBV27 to TRBJ2-3; no clear D gene. With 4 bases removed from V and 2 bases from J, the gap between germline ends came to 10 bases. The CDR3 covers 14 residues. Germline V lookup: CDR1 MNHEY, CDR2 SMNVEV (reference sequence). The CDR3 bases are TGTGCCAGCAGTTCCTCACGACTCACAGATACGCAGTATTTT. Amino acids: CASSSSRLTDTQYF.

The chain carries TRBV20-1 and TRBJ2-5; 14 positions agree with TRBD2. The J segment lost 4 bases and the V segment lost 3 bases, leaving 10 bases of the junction unmatched. Germline V CDR1 and CDR2: DFQATT, SNEGSKA (reference sequence). The CDR3 extends over 17 amino acids. The CDR3 reads CSASPGTSGRSGETQYF. Written as DNA, the CDR3 is TGCAGTGCTAGTCCCGGGACTAGCGGGAGATCGGGAGAGACCCAGTACTTC.

This clone was seen repeatedly, ten times or more. CDR3 amino acids: CASSIDETSAGELFF. Here the CDR3 DNA reads TGTGCCAGTAGTATTGATGAGACTAGCGCCGGGGAGCTGTTTTTT. The V and J genes are TRBV19 and TRBJ2-2; TRBD2 aligns across 8 bases. The CDR3 contains 15 residues. V trimming: 3 bases; J trimming: 6 bases; junction bases outside the gene matches: 6. Germline V lookup: CDR1 LNHDA, CDR2 SQIVND (reference sequence).

This clone has a single count. This sequence joins TRBV6-5 and TRBJ2-4, with D maybe TRBD2 (7 bases). This CDR3 has 13 residues. Trimming left V 2 bases short and J 6 bases short, with 8 bases between. CDR1 is MNHEY, CDR2 SVGAGI, per germline. The CDR3 loop reads CASSYAGANIQYF. The CDR3 DNA reads as TGTGCCAGCAGTTACGCGGGGGCAAACATTCAGTACTTC.

V is TRBV9 and J is TRBJ2-1; the D gene is possibly TRBD1 (5 bases). The CDR3 extends over 14 amino acids. Per germline, CDR1 SGDLS and CDR2 YYNGEE. V dropped 2 bases and J dropped 1 base, with 7 bases sitting between them. CDR3 coding DNA: TGTGCCAGCAGCGTCGACAGTTCCTACAATGAGCAGTTCTTC. This codes for CASSVDSSYNEQFF.

The chain uses TRBV4-1 and TRBJ2-7; 13 bases are a match to TRBD2. The CDR3 runs 16 residues. Germline trimming cut 1 base from V and 4 bases from J; bases unmatched to any gene: 4. CDR1 is MGHRA and CDR2 is YSYEKL in the germline V gene. The CDR3 spells CASSQGTSGSWYEQYF. The CDR3 DNA sequence: TGCGCCAGCAGCCAAGGGACTAGCGGGAGTTGGTACGAGCAGTACTTC.

This clone was seen a few times. This chain links TRBV27 with TRBJ1-5, with 7 bases that match TRBD1. Germline-derived CDR1 and CDR2 are MNHEY and SMNVEV (reference sequence). The CDR3 covers 15 residues. V lost 4 bases, J lost 4 bases, and 7 bases stayed unmatched. CDR3 amino acids: CASSSATGTNQPQHF. CDR3 in DNA: TGTGCCAGCAGTTCAGCGACAGGGACAAATCAGCCCCAGCATTTT.

J is TRBJ2-7 and V is TRBV7-9; 11 bases agree with TRBD1. With 4 bases clipped from V and 3 bases from J, the junction kept 2 bases outside the gene matches. In germline, CDR1 is SEHNR, CDR2 FQNEAQ (reference sequence). This CDR3 region has 14 residues. CDR3 in DNA: TGTGCCAGCAGCTCAGGGACAGGGGGCTACGAGCAGTACTTC. This sequence encodes CASSSGTGGYEQYF.

The rearrangement joins TRBV14 to TRBJ2-4; D unclear. CDR1 is SGHDN, CDR2 FVKESK, per germline. The ends were cut back, 4 bases at V and 0 bases at J, with 13 bases in the middle. The CDR3 has 16 residues. CDR3 DNA sequence: TGTGCCAGCAGCCCCACTCTATATGGAGCCAAAAACATTCAGTACTTC. It specifies CASSPTLYGAKNIQYF.

The rearrangement uses TRBV5-6 and TRBJ2-3; TRBD2 might be the D (5 bases). The ends were cut back, 4 bases at V and 6 bases at J, with 21 bases in the middle. CDR1 SGHDT and CDR2 YYEEEE come from the germline V gene. The CDR3 is made up of 16 amino acids. The CDR3 DNA reads as TGTGCCAGCAGCCTGAAGGATTTGGGGAGTGCTGATACGCAGTATTTT. Encoded protein: CASSLKDLGSADTQYF. Together with reference TRBV5-6 and TRBJ2-3, the CDR3 gives the full variable domain: DAGVTQSPTHLIKTRGQQVTLRCSPKSGHDTVSWYQQALGQGPQFIFQYYEEEERQRGNFPDRFSGHQFPNYSSELNVNALLLGDSALYLCASSLKDLGSADTQYFGPGTRLTVL.

This chain connects TRBV5-1 to TRBJ2-3; D is possibly TRBD2 (5 bases). Germline loops: CDR1 SGHRS, CDR2 YFSETQ. Trimming pared 4 bases from V and 3 bases from J, leaving 15 bases between. The CDR3 runs to 15 residues. The CDR3 region is CASSPGNSLTDTQYF. As DNA, the CDR3 is TGCGCCAGCAGCCCGGGGAACAGTTTAACAGATACGCAGTATTTT. Full variable domain (remainder filled in from reference TRBV5-1 and TRBJ2-3): KAGVTQTPRYLIKTRGQQVTLSCSPISGHRSVSWYQQTPGQGLQFLFEYFSETQRNKGNFPGRFSGRQFSNSRSEMNVSTLELGDSALYLCASSPGNSLTDTQYFGPGTRLTVL.

The chain couples TRBV7-8 to TRBJ2-1, with 7 bases that match TRBD2. This CDR3 is 14 amino acids long. V shed 3 bases and J 4 bases; nucleotides not matched to a gene: 3. Germline CDR1 is SGHVS and CDR2 is FQNEAQ. CDR3 protein: CASSFLRGYNEQFF. In DNA, the CDR3 is TGTGCCAGCAGCTTCCTGCGGGGGTACAATGAGCAGTTCTTC.

The rearrangement links TRBV23-1 to TRBJ1-1, with D tentatively TRBD1 (6 bases). TRBV23-1 belongs to the ORF category, with a function that is uncertain. This CDR3 is built from 12 residues. V lost 6 bases to trimming and J lost 6 bases, with 11 bases between them. The CDR3 region has the DNA TGCGCCAGCAGGGAAGGGGGGGCTGAAGCTTTCTTT. Translating gives CASREGGAEAFF.

CDR3 loop: CATKRARTGSSYNSPLHF. CDR3 sequence (DNA): TGTGCCACTAAGAGGGCCCGGACAGGGAGCTCCTATAATTCACCCCTCCACTTT. This chain connects TRBV27 to TRBJ1-6, with 8 bases matching TRBD1. Germline CDR1 reads MNHEY; CDR2 reads SMNVEV (reference sequence). The CDR3 extends over 18 amino acids. The trim removed 10 bases at V and 0 bases at J, leaving 14 bases unmatched.

The V gene is TRBV27, the J gene TRBJ1-1; TRBD1 matches at 11 bases. V lost 4 bases, J lost 3 bases, and 4 bases stayed unmatched. This CDR3 comprises 15 residues. CDR1 MNHEY and CDR2 SMNVEV come from the germline V gene (reference sequence). The CDR3 DNA reads TGTGCCAGCAGTTCCGGGACAGGGGGGTACACTGAAGCTTTCTTT. Translation: CASSSGTGGYTEAFF.

The V and J genes are TRBV6-5 and TRBJ1-2, with D unclear. Trimming took off 0 bases at V and 8 bases at J, with 10 bases between the two ends. This CDR3 is 13 amino acids long. Germline-derived CDR1 and CDR2 are MNHEY and SVGAGI. The DNA of the CDR3 is TGTGCCAGCAGTTACTCTGAGGGAAACGGCTACACCTTC. This codes for CASSYSEGNGYTF.

The V and J genes are TRBV28 and TRBJ2-6, with D perhaps TRBD1 (5 bases). The germline gives CDR1 MDHEN, CDR2 SYDVKM. V dropped 7 bases and J dropped 0 bases, with 10 bases sitting between them. The CDR3 loop spans 15 amino acids. CDR3 bases: TGTGCCAGCAAGGGGTCTGCCTCTGGGGCCAACGTCCTGACTTTC. This sequence encodes CASKGSASGANVLTF.